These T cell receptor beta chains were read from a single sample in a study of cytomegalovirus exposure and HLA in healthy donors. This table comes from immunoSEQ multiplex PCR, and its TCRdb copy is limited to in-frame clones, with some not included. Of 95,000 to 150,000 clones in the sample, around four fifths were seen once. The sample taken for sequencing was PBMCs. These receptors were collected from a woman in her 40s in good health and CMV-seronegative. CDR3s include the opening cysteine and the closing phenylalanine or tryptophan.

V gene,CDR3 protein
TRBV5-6,CASSKPLADFTDTQYF
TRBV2,CASSLSSGQGYEQYF
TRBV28,CASSLSGPYEQYF
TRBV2,CASRGGRQQPQHF
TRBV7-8,CASSLGQGNGYTF
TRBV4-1,CASSQDMVTGDTGELFF
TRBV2,CASRASGSSYNEQFF
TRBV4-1,CASSQEGYKGETQYF
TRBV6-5,CASSLGEVGRGGYTF
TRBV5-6,CASSLSSRFSGNTIYF
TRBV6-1,CASSEGIGGGELFF
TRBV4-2,CASREGAWTGELFF
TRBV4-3,CASSQEMGQGYSPLHF
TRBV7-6,CASSPGTGNQPQHF
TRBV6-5,CASSPPGQGGFGQYF
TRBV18,CASSPGQGATWNGYTF
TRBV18,CASSPGGQGNEQFF
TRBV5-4,CASSLALTSPYEQYF
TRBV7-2,CASSRQATQETQYF
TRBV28,CASILQVNTEAFF
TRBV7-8,CASSLSSGGRGSYEQYF
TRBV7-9,CSSSLVQGNTEAFF
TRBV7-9,CSSSSTGDRSPLHF
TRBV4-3,CASSQGAGMGEQYF
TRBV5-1,CASTPGGNTEAFF
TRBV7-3,CASSPSGPDYNEQFF
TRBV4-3,CASSHMYGYQGAETQYF
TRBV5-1,CASSTGQSQETQYF
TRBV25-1,CASRRGAQETQYF
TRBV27,CASSPTPGQGRNEQFF
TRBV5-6,CASSWGTAEKLFF
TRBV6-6,CASRTTGGNSPLHF
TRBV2,CAIPVNTGELFF
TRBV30,CAWSSDYREGQPQHF
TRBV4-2,CASSQDRRQGRYGYTF
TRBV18,CASSLGQGEQYF
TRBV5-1,CASSLAPGITMNTEAFF
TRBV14,CASSPGPFSGNTIYF
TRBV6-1,CASSGQWRNQPQHF
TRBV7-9,CASSLGDRGLNEKLFF
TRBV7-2,CASSPTPTSEAGELFF
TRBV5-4,CASSDGQILRAGNTIYF
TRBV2,CASIGLAGHYEQYF